This TCR beta chain was sequenced in a study of beta chain features in type 1 diabetes. The study, taken as a whole, reports: Type 1 diabetes patients showed a moderate but significant shortening of TCRB CDR3s in all four CD4+ subsets. The analysis here could not establish whether HLA type shapes TCRB rearrangement.

With V trimmed by 1 base and J by 4 bases, 3 bases remained unmatched. This CDR3 is built from 15 residues. Germline CDR1 reads SGHAT; CDR2 reads FQNNGV. Of note for this clone: Its specificity is not known.

Of the isolated RNA, all was reverse transcribed, and so the sequenced material was expressed TCRB transcripts. Repertoires were generated with immunoSEQ multiplex PCR, while TCRdb's copy carries only in-frame clones and drops some. Of hundreds of thousands of clones in the sample, more than 12% were seen once. Blood was drawn once from each donor into heparinised tubes. The draws averaged around 120 mL. Cells sorted by CD45RO/CCR7/CD25/CD127/CD95/CD27 comprised CD4+ naive, central memory, regulatory and stem cell-like memory cells. The sample consisted of naive CD4+ T cells from blood. The clonotype originates from a man aged 18 to 30 with type 1 diabetes. The chain couples TRBV11-2 to TRBJ2-1; 8 bases are a match to TRBD2. The CDR3 is CASSLGAGAYNEQFF. CDR3 in DNA: TGTGCCAGCAGCTTAGGAGCGGGGGCTTACAATGAGCAGTTCTTC.